Listed below are T cell receptor beta chains from one sample, sequenced in a study of T cell repertoires in cytomegalovirus infection. TCRdb redid the calling of the reads with MiXCR, one entry per CDR3 protein. The sample lists about 310,000 distinct CDR3 sequences, just under 25% occurring once. The antigens for these receptors are not known. Sequenced here: cultured PBMCs, sampled from culture after CMV antigen stimulation. The receptors originated from a human donor in good health (CMV status not recorded). Some clones in this sample may be carry-over from other donors' samples. The CDR3 runs from the conserved cysteine through the conserved F or W. The D gene is left open where the match is weak. Rows give clone size only sometimes, using once, few, many, or a class for an expanded clone.

j_gene,d_gene,len,abundance,v_gene,CDR3aa,CDR3nt
TRBJ2-7,.,12,few,TRBV6-2/TRBV6-3,CASSGSTYEQYF,TGTGCCAGCTCCGGCAGCACTTACGAGCAGTACTTC
TRBJ2-1,.,15,.,TRBV6-4,CASSPLGGTPNEQFF,TGTGCCAGCAGCCCCCTCGGAGGCACCCCGAATGAGCAGTTCTTC
TRBJ1-1,.,15,.,TRBV7-8,CASSSPGRGNTEAFF,TGTGCCAGCAGCTCCCCTGGACGGGGGAACACTGAAGCTTTCTTT
TRBJ2-7,.,13,many,TRBV6-1,CASSEAQRFEQYF,TGTGCCAGCAGTGAAGCGCAGCGATTCGAGCAGTACTTC
TRBJ2-1,.,15,.,TRBV20-1,CSARDLLGSYNEQFF,TGCAGTGCTAGAGATTTACTAGGCTCCTACAATGAGCAGTTCTTC
TRBJ2-3,TRBD2,19,once,TRBV6-1,CASRTDTYRLAGGPHTQYF,TGTGCCAGCAGGACGGACACGTACCGATTAGCGGGAGGTCCCCATACGCAGTATTTT
TRBJ1-2,.,16,.,TRBV6-1,CASSFIQTGGGYGYTF,TGTGCCAGCAGTTTCATCCAGACAGGCGGGGGATATGGCTACACCTTC
TRBJ1-2,.,13,.,TRBV28,CASSPVPNYGYTF,TGTGCCAGCAGCCCGGTTCCTAACTATGGCTACACCTTC
TRBJ1-4,.,14,many,TRBV7-3,CASSLGTKGEKLFF,TGTGCCAGCAGCCTCGGGACAAAGGGTGAAAAACTGTTTTTT
TRBJ2-7,.,11,.,TRBV6-6,CASTWANEQYF,TGTGCCAGCACGTGGGCAAACGAGCAGTACTTC
TRBJ1-2,TRBD1,13,.,TRBV28,CASNPDRGYGYTF,TGTGCCAGCAATCCCGACAGGGGCTATGGCTACACCTTC
TRBJ2-5,.,14,.,TRBV2,CASVLGGTQETQYF,TGTGCCAGCGTCCTGGGCGGGACCCAAGAGACCCAGTACTTC
TRBJ2-2,.,14,many,TRBV19,CASYRMGAGGELFF,TGTGCCAGTTACCGAATGGGCGCGGGCGGGGAGCTGTTTTTT
TRBJ1-5,TRBD1,18,few,TRBV12-3/TRBV12-4,CASSLPRDRGLGNQPQHF,TGTGCCAGCAGCTTACCCCGGGACAGGGGGCTGGGCAATCAGCCCCAGCATTTT
TRBJ1-6,TRBD1,16,few,TRBV28,CASRTPDRAHNSPLHF,TGTGCCAGCAGAACCCCGGACAGGGCGCATAATTCACCCCTCCACTTT
TRBJ1-1,TRBD1,17,few,TRBV6-2/TRBV6-3,CASSHGNRGVMNTEAFF,TGTGCCAGCAGCCATGGGAACAGGGGCGTGATGAACACTGAAGCTTTCTTT
TRBJ2-5,TRBD2,17,.,TRBV10-3,CAISATSALPAKETQYF,TGTGCCATTTCCGCGACTAGCGCCCTCCCGGCCAAAGAGACCCAGTACTTC
TRBJ1-1,.,16,.,TRBV12-3/TRBV12-4,CASSSKKQRMNTEAFF,TGTGCCAGCAGCTCTAAAAAACAGAGAATGAACACTGAAGCTTTCTTT
TRBJ2-5,.,14,few,TRBV20-1,CSAENRELQETQYF,TGCAGTGCGGAAAATCGGGAGCTCCAAGAGACCCAGTACTTC
TRBJ1-1,TRBD1,15,few,TRBV6-6,CASSYDRGRHTEAFF,TGTGCCAGCAGTTACGATAGGGGGCGTCATACTGAAGCTTTCTTT
TRBJ2-6,.,18,many,TRBV7-2,CASSFFRGIYSGANVLTF,TGTGCCAGCAGCTTTTTTAGGGGAATATACTCTGGGGCCAACGTCCTGACTTTC
TRBJ2-5,TRBD2,16,.,TRBV28,CASSLASAGLPETQYF,TGTGCCAGCAGTTTAGCATCAGCGGGATTGCCAGAGACCCAGTACTTC
TRBJ2-1,.,15,few,TRBV27,CASQPSSTRINEQFF,TGTGCCAGCCAGCCCAGTTCGACGAGGATCAATGAGCAGTTCTTC